This T cell receptor (beta chain) comes out of a study of T cell responses to AZD1222 COVID-19 vaccine (dated by TCRdb to the early 2020s). In terms of the full investigation: Because spike-specific TCR depth and breadth did not differ between the two schedules, AZD1222 recipients who got a second dose at roughly 4 weeks were pooled with those who got a second dose at roughly 12 weeks. A total of 230 to 250 trial participants underwent TCR sequencing, of whom around 210 had received two doses of AZD1222 and about 25 had received two doses of the MenACWY control vaccine. Trial participants were enrolled into age subgroups of 18-55, 56-69 and 70-plus years, which contained about 150, 28 and 57 TCR-sequenced participants, respectively. Overall study outcomes, separate from this receptor: No day 14 peak-response samples were available, so repertoires were characterized only after the peak T cell response. CD4 TCRs associated with the vaccine covered the entire spike protein, and the dominant responses were in regions 160-218 and 743-854. Conclusions about previously exposed vaccinees are limited because only five or six AZD1222 recipients were SARS-CoV-2 seropositive at baseline. Reportedly, almost half of the unique spike-specific TCRs recognized epitopes lying outside the regions that are mutated in the B.1.351 and B.1.1.7 variants. Spike-specific TCR breadth and depth rose significantly after two AZD1222 doses compared with day 0 and with MenACWY recipients. The 56-69-year group was small, and its depth increase did not reach significance, likely because of low power. Participants were mostly white British and included more females than males, and it was suggested by the authors that clonal diversity may have been underestimated.

Per the germline V gene, SGHAT is the CDR1 and FQNNGV is the CDR2. V is pared back by 2 bases and J by 4 bases, with 21 bases lying between the germline termini. The CDR3 runs 18 residues from the cysteine to the phenylalanine. Only CDR3 DNA remains: 54 bases, in frame from the first base. The CDR3 regions of human TCRbeta chains were analyzed by immunosequencing. Regarding the original processing steps: TCRs in the repertoires were matched against a reference library of SARS-CoV-2-specific TCRs that had been generated with the MIRA antigen-specificity platform. Breadth was defined as the fraction of unique TCRs that were SARS-CoV-2-associated. Depth was defined as the fraction of total T cells that were SARS-CoV-2-associated. Using the MIRA data, each spike-specific TCR was assigned both to the spike region to which the TCR was reactive and to a CD4 or CD8 class. Log10-transformed breadth and depth values were compared by one-way ANOVA with Sidak's multiple comparisons tests. What TCRdb holds here is the immuneACCESS table cut down to in-frame rearrangements. Part of the clones is not present; checked against another copy, under half of the missing clones reflect an unresolved V gene, and the others are unexplained. V, J and clone size are taken as reported in that table, and D and trimming were inferred from the DNA itself. Recorded for this sample are 150,000 or so clones; 80% to 90% of them occurred a single time. Of the sample, roughly 4.7% is held by the ten largest clones.

There are a few counts of this clone. There is no known antigen for this receptor. Per-base quality was not reported, and no clone a single base away is much larger than it. Per the publication, the time point label means: baseline before first vaccination. Samples from vaccinated people were obtained from the UK trials COV001 and COV002, which included a single-blind randomized controlled phase 2/3 trial of AZD1222 (ChAdOx1 nCoV-19) in healthy adults. For TCRbeta chain sequencing, PBMC samples were collected from trial participants at day 0 and at day 28 after the second dose. This chain is built from TRBV11-2 and TRBJ2-1; confidence is insufficient to name the D gene. This receptor was taken from an adult in good health. The input for sequencing was peripheral blood, taken on day 0 of AZD1222 vaccination. The nucleotides are TGTGCCAGCAGCTTATCTGTGTCTGAAAGCCGTGGTTACAATGAGCAGTTCTTC. Translation gives CASSLSVSESRGYNEQFF.